The source of this T cell receptor (beta chain) is a study of T cell responses to AZD1222 COVID-19 vaccine. Study outcomes and limitations: Females made up more of the donors, who were largely white British, and clonal diversity may have come out too low. Reportedly, nearly half of unique spike TCRs recognized epitopes outside B.1.351/B.1.1.7 mutations. Seropositive AZD1222 recipients at baseline numbered only five or six. Rises in breadth and depth of Spike-specific TCRs came after two AZD1222 doses.

As for this clone: Its antigen is unknown.

Assay: immunoSEQ multiplex PCR; the TCRdb copy retains only in-frame clones and omits some. The sample holds about 130,000 clones, 92% seen once. The germline V and J ends were trimmed by 4 bases and 5 bases, with 21 bases remaining between them. This CDR3 contains 17 residues. Per germline, CDR1 ENHRY and CDR2 SYGVKD. This sequence originates from an adult in good health. The V gene is TRBV10-3, the J gene TRBJ2-1; perhaps TRBD2 as D (5 bases). The material sequenced was peripheral blood, taken on day 0 of AZD1222 vaccination. The CDR3 reads CAISATLGDFPHNEQFF. The CDR3 DNA follows: TGTGCCATCAGTGCCACCCTCGGGGATTTCCCGCACAATGAGCAGTTCTTC.